Each of the 6 T cell receptor beta chains below was sequenced from the same sample in a study of cytomegalovirus exposure and HLA in healthy donors. The table came from immunoSEQ multiplex PCR; TCRdb's copy has only in-frame clones and leaves some out. The table records 200,000 to 250,000 clones, around nine tenths of them present only once. The sequenced sample was PBMCs. The receptors shown here come from a young woman in good health and CMV-seronegative.

The chain joins TRBV6-5 to TRBJ2-1, with 8 bases lining up with TRBD2. The CDR3 spans 15 residues. With V trimmed by 0 bases and J by 7 bases, 5 bases remained unmatched. Germline loops: CDR1 MNHEY, CDR2 SVGAGI. The CDR3 DNA sequence: TGTGCCAGCAGTTACTCGACGGGAGGGGGGAATGAGCAGTTCTTC. This translates into CASSYSTGGGNEQFF.

The chain uses TRBV25-1 and TRBJ2-1, with 13 bases lining up with TRBD2. Trimming took 6 bases from V and 4 from J; bases not matched to a gene: 3. Germline CDR1 is MGHDK and CDR2 is SYGVNS. This CDR3 has 15 residues. CDR3 DNA sequence: TGTGCCAGCAGAACGGGACTAGCGGGGTACAATGAGCAGTTCTTC. Encoded protein: CASRTGLAGYNEQFF.

The chain has TRBV6-7 and TRBJ2-1; 7 nucleotides agree with TRBD2. TRBV6-7 is flagged as an ORF with uncertain function. The CDR3 extends over 16 amino acids. J gave up 4 bases and V 7 bases, and 13 bases lay outside the gene matches. The CDR3 here is CASTCAGDCMYNEQFF. CDR3 coding DNA: TGTGCCAGCACGTGCGCGGGAGACTGTATGTACAATGAGCAGTTCTTC.

The rearrangement links TRBV6-5 to TRBJ1-1; D is possibly TRBD1 (6 bases). The V end lost 2 bases, the J end lost 8 bases, and 21 bases lay between the germline ends. CDR3 size: 16 residues. In germline, CDR1 is MNHEY, CDR2 SVGAGI. The DNA of the CDR3 is TGTGCCAGCAGTTACCGATCAAGGGGGTTTCATACCGAAGCTTTCTTT. It codes for CASSYRSRGFHTEAFF.

This chain links TRBV18 with TRBJ2-2; D gene uncertain. Germline V gene sequence: CDR1 KGHSH, CDR2 LQKENI. Trimming removed 0 bases at V and 5 bases at J, with 13 bases between. The CDR3 is 16 residues long. The CDR3 nucleotides read TGTGCCAGCTCACCACCGATTGGGCCTCAAACCGGGGAGCTGTTTTTT. As protein: CASSPPIGPQTGELFF.

This clone is a singleton in its sample. The rearrangement uses TRBV4-1 and TRBJ2-5; TRBD2 matches 8 bases. Germline loops: CDR1 MGHRA, CDR2 YSYEKL. V was pared by 1 base and J by 1 base, with 5 bases of the junction left unmatched. The CDR3 spans 16 residues. The CDR3, as DNA: TGCGCCAGCAGCCAAGGTCCGGGGACTAGCCAAGAGACCCAGTACTTC. Translated, it gives CASSQGPGTSQETQYF.